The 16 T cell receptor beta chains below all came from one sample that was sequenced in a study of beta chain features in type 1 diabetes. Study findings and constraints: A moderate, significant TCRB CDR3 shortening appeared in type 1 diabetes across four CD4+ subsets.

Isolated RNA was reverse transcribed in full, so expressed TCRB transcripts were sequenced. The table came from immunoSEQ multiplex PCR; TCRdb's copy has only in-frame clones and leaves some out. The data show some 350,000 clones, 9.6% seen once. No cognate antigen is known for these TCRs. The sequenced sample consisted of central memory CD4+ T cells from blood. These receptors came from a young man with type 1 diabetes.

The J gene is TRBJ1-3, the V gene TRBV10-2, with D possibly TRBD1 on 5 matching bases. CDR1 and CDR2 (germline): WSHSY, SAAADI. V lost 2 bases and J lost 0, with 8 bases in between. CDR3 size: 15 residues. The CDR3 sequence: CASSEADSSGNTIYF. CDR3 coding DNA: TGCGCCAGCAGTGAGGCAGACAGCTCTGGAAACACCATATATTTT.

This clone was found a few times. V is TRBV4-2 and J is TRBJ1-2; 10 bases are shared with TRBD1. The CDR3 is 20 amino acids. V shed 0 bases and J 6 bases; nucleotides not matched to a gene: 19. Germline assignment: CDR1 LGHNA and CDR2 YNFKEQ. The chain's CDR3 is CASSQDRGTGDALNLNGYTF. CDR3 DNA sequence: TGTGCCAGCAGCCAAGATCGTGGGACAGGGGACGCCCTCAACCTGAATGGCTACACCTTC.

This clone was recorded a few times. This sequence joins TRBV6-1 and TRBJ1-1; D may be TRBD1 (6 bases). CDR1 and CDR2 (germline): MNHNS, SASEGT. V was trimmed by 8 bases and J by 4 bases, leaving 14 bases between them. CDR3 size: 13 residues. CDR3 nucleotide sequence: TGTGCCAGCCGACAGGAATCTGTCACTGAAGCTTTCTTT. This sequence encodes CASRQESVTEAFF.

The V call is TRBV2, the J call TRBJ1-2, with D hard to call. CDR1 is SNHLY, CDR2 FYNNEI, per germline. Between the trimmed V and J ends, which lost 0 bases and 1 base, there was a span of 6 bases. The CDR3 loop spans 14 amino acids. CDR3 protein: CASSEAGLNYGYTF. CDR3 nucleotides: TGTGCCAGCAGTGAAGCAGGCCTTAACTATGGCTACACCTTC.

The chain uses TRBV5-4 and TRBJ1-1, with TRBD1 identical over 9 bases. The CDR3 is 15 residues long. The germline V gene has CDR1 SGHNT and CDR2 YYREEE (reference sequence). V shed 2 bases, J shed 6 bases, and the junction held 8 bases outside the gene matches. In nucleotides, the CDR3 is TGTGCCAGCAGCTTCGGACAGGGGACGTGGGCTGAAGCTTTCTTT. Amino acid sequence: CASSFGQGTWAEAFF.

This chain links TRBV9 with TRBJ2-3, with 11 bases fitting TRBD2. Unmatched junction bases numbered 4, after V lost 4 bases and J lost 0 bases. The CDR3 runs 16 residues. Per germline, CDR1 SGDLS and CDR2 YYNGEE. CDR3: CASSPGTSGSTDTQYF. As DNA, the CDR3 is TGTGCCAGCAGCCCCGGGACTAGCGGAAGCACAGATACGCAGTATTTT.

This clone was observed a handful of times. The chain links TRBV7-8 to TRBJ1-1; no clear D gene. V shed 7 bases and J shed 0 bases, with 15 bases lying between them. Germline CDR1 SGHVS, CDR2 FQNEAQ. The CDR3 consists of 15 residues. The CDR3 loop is CASTYDRGMNTEAFF. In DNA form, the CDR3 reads TGTGCCAGCACCTATGACCGAGGAATGAACACTGAAGCTTTCTTT.

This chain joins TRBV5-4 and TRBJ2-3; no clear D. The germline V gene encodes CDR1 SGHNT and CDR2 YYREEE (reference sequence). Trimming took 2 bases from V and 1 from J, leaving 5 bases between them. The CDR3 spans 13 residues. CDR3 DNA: TGTGCCAGCAGCTTCGTAGGCACAGATACGCAGTATTTT. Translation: CASSFVGTDTQYF. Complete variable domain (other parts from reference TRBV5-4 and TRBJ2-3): ETGVTQSPTHLIKTRGQQVTLRCSSQSGHNTVSWYQQALGQGPQFIFQYYREEENGRGNFPPRFSGLQFPNYSSELNVNALELDDSALYLCASSFVGTDTQYFGPGTRLTVL.

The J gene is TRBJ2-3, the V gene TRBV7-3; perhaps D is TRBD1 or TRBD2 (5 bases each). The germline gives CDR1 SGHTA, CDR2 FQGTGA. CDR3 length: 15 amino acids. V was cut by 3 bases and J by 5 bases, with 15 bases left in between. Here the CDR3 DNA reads TGTGCCAGCAGCTTGTTGGGGGACGTCCAAGATACGCAGTATTTT. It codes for CASSLLGDVQDTQYF.

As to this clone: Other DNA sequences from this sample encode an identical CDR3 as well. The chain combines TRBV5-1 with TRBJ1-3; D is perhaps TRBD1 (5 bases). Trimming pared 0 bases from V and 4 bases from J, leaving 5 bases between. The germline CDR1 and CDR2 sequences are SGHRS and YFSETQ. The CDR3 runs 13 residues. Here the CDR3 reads CASSLGTGNTIYF. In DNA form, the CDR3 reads TGCGCCAGCAGCTTGGGGACAGGAAACACCATATATTTT.

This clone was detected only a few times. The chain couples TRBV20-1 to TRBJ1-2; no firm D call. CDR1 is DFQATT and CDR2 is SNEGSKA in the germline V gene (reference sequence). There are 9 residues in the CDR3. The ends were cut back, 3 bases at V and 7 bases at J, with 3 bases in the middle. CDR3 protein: CSASAGYTF. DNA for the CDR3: TGCAGTGCTAGTGCTGGCTACACCTTC.

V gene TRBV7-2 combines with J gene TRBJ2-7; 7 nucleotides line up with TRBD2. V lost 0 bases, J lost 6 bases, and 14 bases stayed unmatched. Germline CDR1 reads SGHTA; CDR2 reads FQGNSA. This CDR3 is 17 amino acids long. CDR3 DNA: TGTGCCAGCAGCTTAGCGGGCGGAGCGGGAATCTCCCCCGAGCAGTACTTC. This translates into CASSLAGGAGISPEQYF.

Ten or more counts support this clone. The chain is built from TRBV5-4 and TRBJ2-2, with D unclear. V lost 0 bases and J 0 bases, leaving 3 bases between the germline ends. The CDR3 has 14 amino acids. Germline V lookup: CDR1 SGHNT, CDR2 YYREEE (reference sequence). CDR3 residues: CASSLVANTGELFF. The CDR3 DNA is TGTGCCAGCAGCTTGGTTGCGAACACCGGGGAGCTGTTTTTT.

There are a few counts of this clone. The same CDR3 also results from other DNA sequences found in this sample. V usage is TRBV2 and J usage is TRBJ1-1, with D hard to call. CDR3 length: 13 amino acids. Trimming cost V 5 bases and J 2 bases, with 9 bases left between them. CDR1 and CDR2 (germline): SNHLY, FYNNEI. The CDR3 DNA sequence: TGTGCCAGCAGTAGAGACGGAAACACTGAAGCTTTCTTT. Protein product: CASSRDGNTEAFF.

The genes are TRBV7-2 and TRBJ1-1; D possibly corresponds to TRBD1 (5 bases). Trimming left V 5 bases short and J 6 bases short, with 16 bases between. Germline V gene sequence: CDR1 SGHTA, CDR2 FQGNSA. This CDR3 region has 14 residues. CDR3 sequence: CASSLVGERSEAFF. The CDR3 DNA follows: TGTGCCAGCAGCCTGGTGGGGGAGCGGTCTGAAGCTTTCTTT.

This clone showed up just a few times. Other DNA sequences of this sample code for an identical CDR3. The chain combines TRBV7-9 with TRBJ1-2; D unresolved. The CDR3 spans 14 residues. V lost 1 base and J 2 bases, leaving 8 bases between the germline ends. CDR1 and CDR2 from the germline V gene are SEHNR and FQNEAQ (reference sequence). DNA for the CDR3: TGTGCCAGCAGCTTAGGGACGGGAAACTATGGCTACACCTTC. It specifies CASSLGTGNYGYTF.